This TCR beta chain was captured in a study of pediatric ulcerative colitis (dated by TCRdb to the late 2010s). In terms of the full investigation: Several ulcerative colitis patients had pancolitis and two had left-sided colitis, with histology consistent with ulcerative colitis in all. From 9 or 10 newly diagnosed, treatment-naive pediatric ulcerative colitis patients and a few non-IBD control children, paired blood and rectal samples were collected. By Pediatric Ulcerative Colitis Activity Index, mild disease was classified in a couple of patients, moderate disease in four and acute severe colitis in three. Beyond this particular receptor, the publication reports: Because repertoires came from total lymphocyte DNA, patterns in rare subsets such as regulatory T cells may not be reflected. For technical reasons, substantially fewer templates were yielded by the blood samples of a couple of patients, and these blood samples were excluded from blood-rectal overlap analysis. Rectal repertoire features separated controls, mild-moderate and acute severe colitis patients; acute severe colitis showed reduced rectal diversity due to clonal expansions. With only a handful of individuals, the healthy control group was small. Two rectal CDR3 clonotypes were detected in all ulcerative colitis patients and were not detected in any of the controls. Clonal overlap between a subject's own blood and rectum was significantly greater in ulcerative colitis patients than in controls, which suggests more T cell trafficking to inflamed tissue.

No immunosuppressive medication had been given to the ulcerative colitis patients before the diagnostic colonoscopy. Blood was sampled at the same time as the colonoscopy. The Wizard kit (Promega) was used to extract genomic DNA from the blood and intestinal samples. Through the immunoSEQ TRB Survey service, multiplex V and J primers were used to amplify rearranged CDR3 beta regions from genomic DNA. To keep sequencing depth the same across samples, survey-level depth of up to 500,000 reads per sample was applied. Libraries were purified and pooled, and sequencing was performed on Illumina technology. The published analysis was carried out like this. immunoSEQ online tools were used for productive clonality, sample overlap, pairwise scatters, CDR3 beta length, V/D/J gene usage and productiveness. Calculated diversity was defined as the number of unique rearrangements divided by total templates times 100, and Shannon and Simpson indices were additionally computed. Principal component analysis was performed on Z-score normalized data with the R prcomp function and the ggbiplot package. Morisita's index was used to quantify the clonal overlap between blood and rectum within each subject. Here the immuneACCESS table is served through TCRdb, limited to in-frame sequences with V and J called. Missing clones are a known gap in these copies; in checked studies unresolved V genes cover under half, and the rest lacks a known reason. V, J and clone size derive from that table, while D and trimming were established from the DNA sequence. Here the sample has roughly 38,000 clones; around four fifths occur a single time. Of the sample, roughly 24% falls within the top ten clones.

A word on this clone: Its antigen remains unidentified. Base quality data are lacking; no much larger clone is found one base away.

From a lookup of the germline V gene (reference sequence), CDR1 and CDR2 are PRHDT and FYEKMQ. From cysteine to phenylalanine, the CDR3 is 16 amino acids long. Solely the CDR3 DNA is kept, with 48 bases framed from the first base. Trimming takes 5 bases off V and 4 bases off J; junction bases not matched to a gene: 10. Specimen: blood. The receptor was isolated from a girl aged 10-17 years with moderate ulcerative colitis. Rearrangement joined TRBV13 to TRBJ2-1; TRBD2 matches 8 bases in the middle. The CDR3 reads CASSPEGSGDYNEQFF. The sequence in DNA is TGTGCCAGCAGCCCGGAGGGTAGCGGGGATTACAATGAGCAGTTCTTC.